This T cell receptor beta chain was observed in a study of blood T cells in healthy people across ages. With respect to this clonotype: Its antigen is unknown.

Study-level findings and limits: Reliance upon unsorted PBMCs precluded definitive naive versus antigen-experienced comparison. A roughly linear fall in TCR beta diversity per million T cells was seen with increasing age.

Primers used in a second PCR of about 7 to 11 cycles were a sample-barcoded 5' primer and a J-beta primer mix. Every single cDNA molecule received a tag from a template-switch adaptor with 12 random nucleotides. TCRdb recomputed calls from the 5' RACE reads with MiXCR, one row per CDR3 protein. The sample contains 1.5 million to 2 million distinct CDR3 sequences, roughly 52% of which appear only once. Germline V gives CDR1 DFQATT, CDR2 SNEGSKA (reference sequence). The CDR3 covers 17 residues. V lost 6 bases and J 0 bases, leaving 21 bases between the germline ends. The V and J genes are TRBV20-1 and TRBJ2-4, with D perhaps TRBD2 (5 bases). The TCR sequence derives from a woman aged 40 to 50 in good health. Material for sequencing was blood. The CDR3 region has the DNA TGCAGTGCACCCAAGGACTCACAGCCGGGAGCCAAAAACATTCAGTACTTC. Translated: CSAPKDSQPGAKNIQYF.